This T cell receptor (beta chain) was profiled in a study of T cells in Graves' hyperthyroidism and ophthalmopathy. Study-level points and caveats: Most thyroid-expanded clonotypes above 0.001 were also found in blood.

Unmatched junction bases numbered 5, after V lost 2 bases and J lost 4 bases. The CDR3 extends over 15 amino acids. Across 18 months, stable Graves' hyperthyroidism was marked by no progression to ophthalmopathy. Researchers barred patients who had uncontrolled infection, other autoimmune disease, pregnancy or lactation. PBMCs were derived from around 10 ml fresh peripheral blood. At least ten counts were recorded for this clonotype. The antigen is unknown. Template material for amplifying TCR beta CDR3 regions consisted of RNA transcripts. A set of HTBI primers served as the primers for a first-round RT-PCR of the TCR CDR3. TCRdb independently ran MiXCR on the multiplex PCR reads; one entry per CDR3 protein. Altogether roughly 630,000 distinct CDR3 sequences are present, approximately 14% being singletons, with the ten largest covering around 6.6%.

Input material: blood. This clonotype originated in a woman in her 30s with Graves' hyperthyroidism. The chain has TRBV12-3 or TRBV12-4 and TRBJ1-2; 9 positions match TRBD1. CDR3 bases: TGTGCCAGCAGTTTAACAGGGGGCTACGGCTATGGCTACACCTTC. Its protein product is CASSLTGGYGYGYTF.